These 21 T cell receptor beta chains originate from one sample sequenced in a study of cytomegalovirus exposure and HLA in healthy donors. Use of 60 Vbeta and 13 Jbeta primers characterized the PCR. Profiling relied on immunoSEQ multiplex PCR, and the TCRdb table lists in-frame clones only, not all of them. Recorded for this sample: 150,000 to 200,000 clones. Material for sequencing was PBMCs. Receptors originate from a woman in her sixties or seventies in good health and CMV-seronegative.

This chain links TRBV5-1 with TRBJ1-5; possible D gene TRBD1, 5 bases. Germline V gene lookup returns CDR1 SGHRS and CDR2 YFSETQ. V dropped 0 bases and J dropped 3 bases, with 10 bases sitting between them. CDR3 length equals 15 residues. For the CDR3, the DNA is TGCGCCAGCAGCTTGGTCGGGGGTCCCAATCAGCCCCAGCATTTT. It yields the protein CASSLVGGPNQPQHF.

The rearrangement joins TRBV7-9 to TRBJ2-1; D is undetermined. The CDR3 length is 12 residues. Germline assignment: CDR1 SEHNR and CDR2 FQNEAQ (reference sequence). The V end lost 1 base, the J end lost 15 bases, and 13 bases lay between the germline ends. Written as DNA, the CDR3 is TGTGCCAGCAGCTTAGAGCCCCTTAGTCGGTTCTTC. It translates to CASSLEPLSRFF.

The chain carries TRBV9 and TRBJ2-5, with TRBD2 matching 11 bases. Per germline, CDR1 SGDLS and CDR2 YYNGEE. CDR3 length: 18 amino acids. The V segment lost 0 bases and the J segment 0 bases; nucleotides outside the gene matches: 7. The CDR3 loop is CASSVGSSGGGYQETQYF. CDR3 nucleotides: TGTGCCAGCAGCGTAGGTAGTAGCGGGGGGGGATACCAAGAGACCCAGTACTTC.

J is TRBJ1-3 and V is TRBV29-1, with D possibly TRBD1 on 5 matching bases. The germline V gene encodes CDR1 SQVTM and CDR2 ANQGSEA. The CDR3 covers 15 residues. V gave up 5 bases and J gave up 3 bases, with 17 bases separating them. DNA of the CDR3: TGCAGCGTTCAATATGGGAGGGGTCATGGAAACACCATATATTTT. Amino acid sequence: CSVQYGRGHGNTIYF.

The V call is TRBV7-2, the J call TRBJ1-1; D is undetermined. The V gene's germline CDR1 is SGHTA and CDR2 FQGNSA. The V end was cut by 1 base, the J end by 1 base, with 13 bases between. The CDR3 sequence is 16 residues long. The CDR3 nucleotides are TGTGCCAGCAGCTTAGACCCGCAGACAAGGAACACTGAAGCTTTCTTT. It is translated as CASSLDPQTRNTEAFF.

The chain couples TRBV19 to TRBJ1-2; 9 nucleotides agree with TRBD1. Per germline, CDR1 LNHDA and CDR2 SQIVND (reference sequence). The J segment lost 2 bases and the V segment lost 5 bases, leaving 12 bases of the junction unmatched. The CDR3 consists of 17 residues. The CDR3 bases are TGTGCCAGTAGTCCGAACAGGGGGCGCGCGGGGAACTATGGCTACACCTTC. Amino acid sequence: CASSPNRGRAGNYGYTF. Full variable domain (outside the CDR3, taken from reference TRBV19 and TRBJ1-2): DGGITQSPKYLFRKEGQNVTLSCEQNLNHDAMYWYRQDPGQGLRLIYYSQIVNDFQKGDIAEGYSVSREKKESFPLTVTSAQKNPTAFYLCASSPNRGRAGNYGYTFGSGTRLTVV.

This sequence joins TRBV9 and TRBJ2-5; the match to TRBD2 covers 11 bases. With V trimmed by 4 bases and J by 5 bases, 10 bases remained unmatched. The CDR3 has 16 amino acids. Germline CDR1 and CDR2: SGDLS and YYNGEE. CDR3 DNA: TGTGCCAGCAGCCGCACTTTAGCGGGGGGGCAGGAGACCCAGTACTTC. This codes for CASSRTLAGGQETQYF.

The V call is TRBV5-5, the J call TRBJ2-7, with 12 bases identical to TRBD2. Germline V lookup: CDR1 SGHKS, CDR2 YYEKEE (reference sequence). The V and J ends lost 2 bases and 2 bases, in that order; junction bases with no gene match: 5. The CDR3 spans 16 residues. The CDR3 nucleotides are TGTGCCAGCAGCTTATTCTCTAGCGGGGGGGCCTACGAGCAGTACTTC. Translating gives CASSLFSSGGAYEQYF.

This rearrangement joins TRBV11-2 to TRBJ2-5, with 11 positions matching TRBD2. V lost 1 base, J lost 0 bases, and 10 bases stayed unmatched. Germline loops: CDR1 SGHAT, CDR2 FQNNGV. This CDR3 is built from 19 residues. The CDR3 nucleotides are TGTGCCAGCAGCTTAGGGGTGACTAGCGGGGCTGAGTACCAAGAGACCCAGTACTTC. Amino acid sequence: CASSLGVTSGAEYQETQYF.

V is TRBV5-1 and J is TRBJ2-5; D possibly corresponds to TRBD2 (7 bases). Germline V gene lookup returns CDR1 SGHRS and CDR2 YFSETQ. Trimming removed 6 bases at V and 5 bases at J, with 17 bases between. This CDR3 spans 14 amino acids. The chain's CDR3 is CASTDLGGRETQYF. CDR3 bases: TGCGCCAGCACCGATTTGGGGGGGCGGGAGACCCAGTACTTC.

This chain uses TRBV7-3 with TRBJ2-2, with 8 bases that match TRBD2. V trimming: 5 bases; J trimming: 0 bases; junction bases outside the gene matches: 5. Germline V gives CDR1 SGHTA, CDR2 FQGTGA. The CDR3 is 16 residues long. DNA of the CDR3: TGTGCCAGCAGCCTCAGCGGGAGCCCGAACACCGGGGAGCTGTTTTTT. Translation gives CASSLSGSPNTGELFF.

This CDR3 is CASSLGKGRWTEAFF. In DNA form, the CDR3 reads TGTGCCAGCAGCTTAGGTAAGGGGCGGTGGACTGAAGCTTTCTTT. The V call is TRBV11-3, the J call TRBJ1-1, with a weak D call TRBD1 (5 bases). Deletions cut 1 base from V and 5 bases from J, with 14 bases between. The CDR3 runs 15 residues. Germline CDR1 and CDR2: SGHNT and YENEEA.

The chain has TRBV13 and TRBJ2-7; 9 bases are a match to TRBD1. CDR3 size: 14 residues. The ends lost 4 bases at V and 7 bases at J; junction bases unmatched: 8. Germline V gene data show CDR1 as PRHDT and CDR2 as FYEKMQ (reference sequence). For the CDR3, the DNA is TGTGCCAGCAGCTCCTCGACAGGGGGGCATGAGCAGTACTTC. Translating it yields CASSSSTGGHEQYF.

The chain is built from TRBV6-1 and TRBJ2-1; D is perhaps TRBD1 (5 bases). The CDR3 is 14 residues long. In germline, CDR1 is MNHNS, CDR2 SASEGT. V dropped 3 bases and J dropped 8 bases, with 14 bases sitting between them. In nucleotides, the CDR3 is TGTGCCAGCAGTGACTGGCAGGGTGGGTATGAGCAGTTCTTC. As protein: CASSDWQGGYEQFF.

The V call is TRBV29-1, the J call TRBJ2-1; the match to TRBD2 covers 7 bases. The CDR3 runs to 15 residues. J gave up 1 base and V 8 bases, and 11 bases lay outside the gene matches. Germline V gene lookup returns CDR1 SQVTM and CDR2 ANQGSEA. CDR3 sequence: CSHSGEGWSYNEQFF. CDR3 DNA sequence: TGCAGCCACAGCGGGGAGGGGTGGTCCTACAATGAGCAGTTCTTC.

V usage is TRBV7-8 and J usage is TRBJ2-7, with D perhaps matching TRBD2 (6 bases). V lost 4 bases to trimming and J lost 2 bases, with 15 bases between them. This CDR3 has 15 residues. Germline V gene sequence: CDR1 SGHVS, CDR2 FQNEAQ. The CDR3 sequence is CASSSHRDFTYEQYF. The CDR3, as DNA: TGTGCCAGCAGCTCCCACCGGGACTTTACCTACGAGCAGTACTTC.

The rearrangement uses TRBV4-2 and TRBJ1-6, with D uncertain. This CDR3 comprises 13 residues. The germline V gene has CDR1 LGHNA and CDR2 YNFKEQ. Trimming removed 1 base at V and 8 bases at J, with 6 bases between. In DNA form, the CDR3 reads TGTGCCAGCAGCCAAGGGCATGATTCACCCCTCCACTTT. Translated, it gives CASSQGHDSPLHF.

The chain is built from TRBV7-2 and TRBJ1-2, with D tentatively TRBD1 (5 bases). This CDR3 has 14 residues. The V gene's germline CDR1 is SGHTA and CDR2 FQGNSA. The V end was cut by 5 bases, the J end by 4 bases, with 14 bases between. In nucleotides, the CDR3 is TGTGCCAGCAGCAGCTTGGGGCCCTTCTATGGCTACACCTTC. Its translation is CASSSLGPFYGYTF.

The chain links TRBV11-3 to TRBJ2-3, with unresolved D. Between the trimmed V and J ends, which lost 0 bases and 14 bases, there was a span of 15 bases. Germline-derived CDR1 and CDR2 are SGHNT and YENEEA. There are 13 residues in the CDR3. The DNA of the CDR3 is TGTGCCAGCAGCTTAGATCCCAAGAGGCTTCGGTATTTT. Amino acids: CASSLDPKRLRYF.

The gene calls are TRBV7-2 and TRBJ2-5; the D gene is possibly TRBD1 (6 bases). The V and J ends lost 5 bases and 5 bases respectively, with 12 bases between them. Germline V CDR1 and CDR2: SGHTA, FQGNSA. CDR3 size: 13 residues. CDR3 protein: CASSQGGWETQYF. CDR3 DNA sequence: TGTGCCAGCAGCCAAGGGGGTTGGGAGACCCAGTACTTC.

The gene calls are TRBV11-2 and TRBJ1-3, with 8 bases that match TRBD1. The length of the CDR3 is 16 residues. After removal of 5 bases from V and 2 bases from J, the junction contained 8 bases not matched to a gene. CDR1 is SGHAT, CDR2 FQNNGV, per germline. The CDR3 sequence: CASSLGQGRAGNTIYF. Here the CDR3 DNA reads TGTGCCAGCAGCCTAGGACAGGGTAGGGCTGGAAACACCATATATTTT.